This entry features one T cell receptor beta chain sequence. What it binds is unknown. Use of 60 Vbeta and 13 Jbeta primers characterized the PCR. Produced via immunoSEQ multiplex PCR; TCRdb's table is partial and in-frame only. This table has 150,000 or so clones, around 80% appearing once. The data belong to a study of cytomegalovirus exposure and HLA in healthy donors. General observations from the study: Presence/absence comparisons presumed near-even sequencing depth among donors.

V dropped 3 bases and J dropped 0 bases, with 12 bases sitting between them. From germline, CDR1 is LNHDA and CDR2 SQIVND (reference sequence). CDR3 length: 16 residues. This sequence joins TRBV19 and TRBJ2-4, with D perhaps matching TRBD2 (5 bases). Sequenced sample: PBMCs. This receptor was obtained from a male donor in good health and CMV-seropositive. Here the CDR3 reads CASSIKGALAKNIQYF. The DNA of the CDR3 is TGTGCCAGTAGTATCAAGGGAGCTCTAGCCAAAAACATTCAGTACTTC.